This TCR beta chain was recovered during a study of regulatory T cells in long-lasting Graves disease. Time point noted: newly diagnosed GD, antithyroid drugs for less than 3 months. There was RNA extracted from PBMCs, and the TCR library was made from it. As regards this clonotype: Its antigen is not known.

Relying on iRepertoire HTBI primers and Arm-PCR of CDR3 regions, the team built TCR beta libraries. MiXCR, applied by TCRdb to the multiplex PCR reads, yields one record per CDR3 protein. The repertoire holds 620,000 or so distinct CDR3 sequences, with roughly 16% as singletons. Study findings and constraints: Owing to a sample size that was small, accuracy may have been reduced.

Deletions cut 3 bases from V and 5 bases from J, with 6 bases between. This CDR3 is built from 12 residues. Looked up from germline, CDR1 is LNHDA and CDR2 is SQIVND (reference sequence). These records were also assigned to another study, of T cells in Graves' hyperthyroidism and ophthalmopathy. From that paper: Diagnoses used clinical symptoms, serum thyroxine and TRAb, thyroid ultrasound and orbital computed tomography.

This clonotype was sampled from a woman aged 25 to 39 with Graves disease. The chain employs TRBV19 and TRBJ2-3; no clear D. This specimen consisted of peripheral blood mononuclear cells (PBMCs), obtained at new diagnosis, from a patient treated with antithyroid drugs. The CDR3 sequence is CASSIRGDTQYF. Written as DNA, the CDR3 is TGTGCCAGTAGTATTCGTGGAGATACGCAGTATTTT.